In this sample, the clone carrying this TCR beta chain turned up once. The antigen is undetermined. The CDR3 spans 13 residues. Germline V gene sequence: CDR1 SGDLS, CDR2 YYNGEE. V shed 0 bases and J shed 6 bases, with 10 bases lying between them. The data stem from a study of cytomegalovirus exposure and HLA in healthy donors. Whole-study results and caveats: A cluster of highly shared sequence variants was likely a sequencing artifact.

In the PCR, 60 Vbeta and 13 Jbeta primers were used. The data were produced by immunoSEQ multiplex PCR, yet TCRdb's version contains in-frame clones alone and is incomplete. The repertoire has over 100,000 clones, 50% to 75% of them found once; the top ten carry around 8.8%. This clonotype originated in a woman aged 40 to 50 in good health and CMV-seropositive. Sample: PBMCs. The rearrangement links TRBV9 to TRBJ2-7; D possibly corresponds to TRBD1 (6 bases). The CDR3: CASSVVGQAEQYF. CDR3 in DNA: TGTGCCAGCAGCGTAGTGGGACAAGCCGAGCAGTACTTC.